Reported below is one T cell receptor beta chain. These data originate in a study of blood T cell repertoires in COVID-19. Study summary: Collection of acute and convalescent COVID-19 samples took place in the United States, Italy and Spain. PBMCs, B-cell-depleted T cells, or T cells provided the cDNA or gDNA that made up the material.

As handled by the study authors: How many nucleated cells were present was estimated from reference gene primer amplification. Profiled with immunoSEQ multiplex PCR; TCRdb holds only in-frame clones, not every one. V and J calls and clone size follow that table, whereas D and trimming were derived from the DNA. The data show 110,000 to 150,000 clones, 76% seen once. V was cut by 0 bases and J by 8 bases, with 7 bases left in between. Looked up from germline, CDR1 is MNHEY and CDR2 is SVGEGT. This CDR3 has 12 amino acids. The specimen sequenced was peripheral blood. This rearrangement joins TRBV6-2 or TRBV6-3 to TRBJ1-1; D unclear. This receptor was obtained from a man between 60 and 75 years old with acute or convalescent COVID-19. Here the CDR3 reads CASSYSSTEAFF. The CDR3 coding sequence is TGTGCCAGCAGTTACTCGTCCACAGAAGCTTTCTTT.